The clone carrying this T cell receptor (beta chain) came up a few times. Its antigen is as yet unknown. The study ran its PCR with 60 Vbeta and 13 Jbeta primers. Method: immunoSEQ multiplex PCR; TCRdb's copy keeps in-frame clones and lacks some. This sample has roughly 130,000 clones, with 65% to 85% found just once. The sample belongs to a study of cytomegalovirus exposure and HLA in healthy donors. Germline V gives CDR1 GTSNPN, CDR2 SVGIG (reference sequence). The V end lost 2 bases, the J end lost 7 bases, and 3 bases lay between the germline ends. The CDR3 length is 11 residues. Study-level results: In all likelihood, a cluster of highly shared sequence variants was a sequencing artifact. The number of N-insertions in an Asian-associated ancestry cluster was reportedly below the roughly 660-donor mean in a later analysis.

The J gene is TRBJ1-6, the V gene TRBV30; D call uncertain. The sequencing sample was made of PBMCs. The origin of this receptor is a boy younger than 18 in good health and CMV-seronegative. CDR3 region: CAWSLNSPLHF. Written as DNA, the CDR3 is TGTGCCTGGAGTCTAAATTCACCCCTCCACTTT.